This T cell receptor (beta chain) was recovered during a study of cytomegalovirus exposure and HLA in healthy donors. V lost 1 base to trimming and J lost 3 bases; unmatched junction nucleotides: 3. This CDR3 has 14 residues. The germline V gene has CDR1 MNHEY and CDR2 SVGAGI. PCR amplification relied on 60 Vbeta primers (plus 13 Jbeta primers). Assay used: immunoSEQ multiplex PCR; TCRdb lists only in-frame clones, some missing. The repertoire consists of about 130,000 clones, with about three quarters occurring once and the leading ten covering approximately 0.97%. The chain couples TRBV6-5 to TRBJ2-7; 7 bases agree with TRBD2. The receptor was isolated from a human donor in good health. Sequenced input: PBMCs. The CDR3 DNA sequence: TGTGCCAGCAGTTACTATCGGGGGGACTACGAGCAGTACTTC. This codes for CASSYYRGDYEQYF.